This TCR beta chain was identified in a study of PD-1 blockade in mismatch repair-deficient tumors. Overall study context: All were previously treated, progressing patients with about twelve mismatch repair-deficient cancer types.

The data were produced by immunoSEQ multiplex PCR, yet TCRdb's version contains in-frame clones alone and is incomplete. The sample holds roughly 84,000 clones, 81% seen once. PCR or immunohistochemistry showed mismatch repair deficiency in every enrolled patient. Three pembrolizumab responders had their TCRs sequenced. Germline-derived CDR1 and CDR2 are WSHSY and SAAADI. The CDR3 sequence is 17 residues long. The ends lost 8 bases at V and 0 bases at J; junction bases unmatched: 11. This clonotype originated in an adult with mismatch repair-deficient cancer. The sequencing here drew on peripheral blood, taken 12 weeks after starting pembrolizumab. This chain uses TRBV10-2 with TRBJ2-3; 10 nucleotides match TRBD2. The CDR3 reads CASQRRTSGTSTDTQYF. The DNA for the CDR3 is TGCGCCAGCCAGCGACGAACTAGCGGGACTAGCACAGATACGCAGTATTTT.